This passage covers 19 T cell receptor beta chains from one sample sequenced in a study of T cells expressing NK-cell markers. TCRdb reprocessed the 5' RACE reads and reports one entry per CDR3 protein, with no DNA. This table holds some 390,000 distinct CDR3 sequences. Material: blood T cells: a sorted CD56 or NKG2C T cell subset, CD4+ or CD8+ T cells, or bulk PBMC T cells (not recorded which). These receptors were collected from a woman between 50 and 59 years old in good health.

The chain recombines TRBV6-5 with TRBJ2-5; without DNA, the TCRdb call of TRBD1 cannot be checked. This CDR3 region has 16 residues. Germline CDR1 reads MNHEY; CDR2 reads SVGAGI. The chain's CDR3 is CASSYTGTGSQETQYF.

The chain's CDR3 is CSARDSSVGKNEQFF. The V and J genes are TRBV20-1 and TRBJ2-1. CDR1 and CDR2 (germline): DFQATT, SNEGSKA (reference sequence). There are 15 residues in the CDR3.

The chain recombines TRBV5-5 with TRBJ2-4; TCRdb proposes TRBD2, but this gene call is untestable without DNA. Germline V gene data show CDR1 as SGHKS and CDR2 as YYEKEE (reference sequence). The CDR3 consists of 16 residues. The CDR3 loop reads CASSLGGDLAKNIQYF.

The rearrangement joins TRBV12-3 or TRBV12-4 to TRBJ2-5; as DNA is missing, the TRBD2 call by TCRdb cannot be tested. The CDR3 extends over 14 amino acids. The CDR3 is CASTSTSGRETQYF.

V usage is TRBV28 and J usage is TRBJ2-2; the D call from TCRdb, TRBD1, cannot be confirmed without DNA. Germline V gives CDR1 MDHEN, CDR2 SYDVKM. This CDR3 has 14 amino acids. Here the CDR3 reads CASKPGGSTGELFF.

This chain uses TRBV20-1 with TRBJ2-3; TCRdb's D call, TRBD2, is unchecked because there is no DNA. The CDR3 contains 17 residues. The germline CDR1 and CDR2 sequences are DFQATT and SNEGSKA (reference sequence). CDR3 sequence: CSASQPGLAGDPDTQYF.

The CDR3 loop is CASSQTRIHSPLHF. The V call is TRBV3-1, the J call TRBJ1-6; TCRdb calls TRBD1, which cannot be checked without DNA. Germline CDR1 LGHDT, CDR2 YNNKEL (reference sequence). The CDR3 covers 14 residues. The variable domain in full, with the rest retrieved from reference TRBV3-1 and TRBJ1-6, is DTAVSQTPKYLVTQMGNDKSIKCEQNLGHDTMYWYKQDSKKFLKIMFSYNNKELIINETVPNRFSPKSPDKAHLNLHINSLELGDSAVYFCASSQTRIHSPLHFGNGTRLTVT.

The chain employs TRBV7-9 and TRBJ2-7; there is no DNA to check the TCRdb D call of TRBD1. From germline, CDR1 is SEHNR and CDR2 FQNEAQ (reference sequence). The CDR3 runs 13 residues. CDR3 residues: CASSSSRVDEQYF.

The rearrangement links TRBV3-1 to TRBJ2-1; checking the TCRdb D call of TRBD2 is not possible without DNA. The CDR3 totals 17 residues. The germline CDR1 and CDR2 sequences are LGHDT and YNNKEL (reference sequence). This CDR3 is CASSQDRRLAGDNEQFF.

V and J are TRBV24-1 and TRBJ2-1; TCRdb names TRBD1, which stays unverified in the absence of DNA. Germline lookup yields CDR1 KGHDR and CDR2 SFDVKD. The CDR3 loop spans 14 amino acids. CDR3 protein: CATEDVERGNEQFF.

The chain employs TRBV3-1 and TRBJ2-1; TCRdb selects TRBD2, and the lack of DNA leaves this call unchecked. The CDR3 has 16 residues. Germline V gene lookup returns CDR1 LGHDT and CDR2 YNNKEL (reference sequence). This chain's CDR3 is CASSRPRLAGLNEQFF.

The chain links TRBV12-3 or TRBV12-4 to TRBJ2-5; the TRBD1 assignment by TCRdb is unverifiable without DNA. The CDR3 runs 18 residues. The CDR3 protein is CASSLDRGGGPTQETQYF.

V usage is TRBV12-5 and J usage is TRBJ2-2. CDR1 is LGHNT and CDR2 is FRNRAP in the germline V gene. The CDR3 is made up of 13 amino acids. CDR3 amino acids: CASGLVRRGELFF.

This chain uses TRBV4-1 with TRBJ1-1. The V gene's germline CDR1 is MGHRA and CDR2 YSYEKL. The CDR3 totals 13 residues. The CDR3: CASSQVETPEAFF.

The chain carries TRBV27 and TRBJ2-4; TCRdb lists TRBD1, though no DNA is available to test this call. CDR3 length: 14 residues. Germline CDR1 reads MNHEY; CDR2 reads SMNVEV (reference sequence). The CDR3 loop reads CASRSTGETDIQYF.

The chain couples TRBV4-1 to TRBJ1-5. Germline V CDR1 and CDR2: MGHRA, YSYEKL. The CDR3 has 15 residues. The chain's CDR3 is CASKPRRDSNQPQHF.

The V gene is TRBV20-1, the J gene TRBJ2-3; TCRdb's D call, TRBD2, is unchecked because there is no DNA. CDR1 DFQATT and CDR2 SNEGSKA come from the germline V gene (reference sequence). The CDR3 loop spans 16 amino acids. The CDR3 sequence is CSANPRNREWPDTQYF.

The chain joins TRBV11-2 to TRBJ2-1; checking the TCRdb D call of TRBD2 is not possible without DNA. The CDR3 is made up of 15 amino acids. CDR1 and CDR2 from the germline V gene are SGHAT and FQNNGV. CDR3 sequence: CASSPRHLAGGLQFF.

The rearrangement uses TRBV11-2 and TRBJ2-1; TCRdb returns TRBD1, unconfirmable since there is no DNA. This CDR3 comprises 16 residues. Germline CDR1 reads SGHAT; CDR2 reads FQNNGV. The CDR3: CASSLNGGDNYNEQFF.